The rows below give T cell receptor beta chains drawn from one sample of a study of T-cell reconstitution after alpha-beta-depleted transplantation in children. Each CDR3 protein is one row after TCRdb ran MiXCR on the PCR reads. The data hold approximately 130,000 distinct CDR3 sequences, with 9.5% to 10% observed a single time. The sample was PBMCs, mostly from graft donor cells, taken 180 days after TCRalphabeta/CD19-depleted stem cell transplant. The source of these receptors is a girl younger than two who had a stem cell transplant for combined immunodeficiency, so the T cells may come from the graft donor. Each CDR3 is given with its conserved first and last residue. The order of the fields is clone size, D gene, J gene, V gene, CDR3 protein, CDR3 DNA. D genes are given only for firm matches. Size tells how often a clone was seen (once, few, many) or the class of an expanded clone, and some rows leave it out.

>many|TRBD1|TRBJ2-7|TRBV27
CASRVTGGPPYEQYF
TGTGCCAGCAGGGTAACAGGGGGACCCCCCTACGAGCAGTACTTC
>.|.|TRBJ2-4|TRBV29-1
CSVVFKNIQYF
TGCAGCGTTGTTTTCAAAAACATTCAGTACTTC
>.|.|TRBJ2-6|TRBV20-1
CSARGGGSSGANVLTF
TGCAGTGCTAGAGGCGGTGGGTCCTCTGGGGCCAACGTCCTGACTTTC
>few|TRBD1|TRBJ2-1|TRBV3-1
CASSQGSGGWGDEQFF
TGTGCCAGCAGCCAGGGCTCAGGGGGCTGGGGAGATGAGCAGTTCTTC
>.|.|TRBJ2-7|TRBV5-4
CASSFGEPGLSYEQYF
TGTGCCAGCAGCTTTGGGGAACCGGGACTGAGCTACGAGCAGTACTTC
>few|.|TRBJ1-2|TRBV12-3/TRBV12-4
CASRPLQGSNYGYTF
TGTGCCAGCAGACCTTTACAGGGATCTAACTATGGCTACACCTTC
>.|.|TRBJ1-5|TRBV5-8
CASSLGWASNQPQHF
TGTGCCAGCAGCTTGGGGTGGGCTAGCAATCAGCCCCAGCATTTT
>few|TRBD1|TRBJ2-4|TRBV12-3/TRBV12-4
CASSLRDSGNIQYF
TGTGCCAGCAGTTTACGGGACAGTGGAAACATTCAGTACTTC
>few|.|TRBJ1-2|TRBV18
CASSPWGAGDNYGYTF
TGTGCCAGCTCACCATGGGGAGCCGGAGATAACTATGGCTACACCTTC
>many|.|TRBJ2-5|TRBV20-1
CSATGVGRETQYF
TGCAGTGCTACCGGTGTGGGGCGCGAGACCCAGTACTTC
>many|.|TRBJ2-1|TRBV12-3/TRBV12-4
CASTPGSYNEQFF
TGTGCCAGCACCCCGGGGTCCTACAATGAGCAGTTCTTC
>few|.|TRBJ1-6|TRBV10-3
CAISDPTGSPLFSPLHF
TGTGCCATCAGTGATCCTACAGGGAGCCCGCTCTTTTCACCCCTCCACTTT
>.|.|TRBJ1-6|TRBV20-1
CSARSTYNSPLHF
TGCAGTGCCAGGTCCACCTATAATTCACCCCTCCACTTT
>few|.|TRBJ1-3|TRBV5-1
CASRGQSSGNTIYF
TGCGCCAGCAGAGGACAGAGCTCTGGAAACACCATATATTTT
>.|TRBD2|TRBJ2-1|TRBV20-1
CSAAGGRGGYNEQFF
TGCAGTGCTGCTGGGGGGCGGGGGGGTTACAATGAGCAGTTCTTC
>.|.|TRBJ2-5|TRBV7-3
CASSLIRTEETQYF
TGTGCCAGCAGCTTAATAAGGACAGAAGAGACCCAGTACTTC
>few|.|TRBJ2-2|TRBV6-2/TRBV6-3
CASRVSWGANTGELFF
TGTGCCAGCAGAGTTTCATGGGGAGCGAACACCGGGGAGCTGTTTTTT
>.|.|TRBJ1-2|TRBV6-6
CASRTIGGYTF
TGTGCCAGCAGAACTATAGGTGGCTACACCTTC
>many|TRBD1|TRBJ2-1|TRBV7-2
CASSVGQGRDEQFF
TGTGCCAGCAGCGTCGGACAGGGTAGGGATGAGCAGTTCTTC
>many|.|TRBJ2-7|TRBV12-3/TRBV12-4
CASSLYYEQYF
TGTGCCAGCAGTTTATATTACGAGCAGTACTTC
>.|TRBD2|TRBJ2-1|TRBV20-1
CSASGTSGLNEQFF
TGCAGTGCCAGCGGGACTAGCGGGCTCAATGAGCAGTTCTTC
>.|TRBD1|TRBJ1-5|TRBV12-3/TRBV12-4
CASSIRTGTNQPQHF
TGTGCCAGCAGTATACGGACAGGGACCAATCAGCCCCAGCATTTT
>.|TRBD2|TRBJ2-1|TRBV20-1
CSATPAGPYNEQFF
TGCAGTGCAACCCCAGCGGGACCGTACAATGAGCAGTTCTTC
>few|.|TRBJ2-6|TRBV7-9
CASSPQGISGANVLTF
TGTGCCAGCAGCCCGCAGGGGATCTCTGGGGCCAACGTCCTGACTTTC
>.|TRBD1|TRBJ2-2|TRBV12-3/TRBV12-4
CASSFSRTGGYLNTGELFF
TGTGCCAGCAGTTTCTCTAGGACAGGGGGTTACCTGAACACCGGGGAGCTGTTTTTT
>.|.|TRBJ1-6|TRBV3-1
CASSPTGGSPTRYNSPLHF
TGTGCCAGCAGCCCCACAGGAGGGTCCCCCACTCGCTATAATTCACCCCTCCACTTT
>.|.|TRBJ1-5|TRBV20-1
CSASPSWGLDQPQHF
TGCAGTGCTAGCCCGAGCTGGGGGCTCGATCAGCCCCAGCATTTT
>.|.|TRBJ1-1|TRBV4-3
CASSLPGRDTEAFF
TGCGCCAGCAGCCTTCCCGGGAGGGACACTGAAGCTTTCTTT
>few|TRBD2|TRBJ2-7|TRBV18
CASSPTSGPPYEQYF
TGTGCCAGCTCACCCACTAGCGGACCGCCCTACGAGCAGTACTTC
>few|.|TRBJ2-2|TRBV28
CASRASSNTGELFF
TGTGCCAGCAGGGCCTCCTCGAACACCGGGGAGCTGTTTTTT
>.|.|TRBJ1-3|TRBV20-1
CSARNAHSGVNTIYF
TGCAGTGCTAGAAATGCGCACTCTGGCGTAAACACCATATATTTT
>few|TRBD1|TRBJ1-6|TRBV5-1
CASLPWTGWNSPLHF
TGCGCCAGCCTACCCTGGACAGGGTGGAATTCACCCCTCCACTTT
>.|.|TRBJ2-7|TRBV5-1
CASSQDGISYEQYF
TGCGCCAGCAGCCAAGATGGGATCTCCTACGAGCAGTACTTC
>few|.|TRBJ1-1|TRBV15
CATSRDRLGGRTEAFF
TGTGCCACCAGCAGAGATAGGTTGGGGGGACGCACTGAAGCTTTCTTT
>few|TRBD1|TRBJ1-5|TRBV7-8
CASSPTGLSNQPQHF
TGTGCCAGCAGCCCGACAGGGCTCAGCAATCAGCCCCAGCATTTT
>.|.|TRBJ2-3|TRBV12-3/TRBV12-4
CASSFGQAGDTQYF
TGTGCCAGCAGTTTTGGGCAGGCTGGAGATACGCAGTATTTT
>.|.|TRBJ1-4|TRBV30
CAWSAGQAAREKLFF
TGTGCCTGGAGTGCCGGCCAGGCGGCGCGTGAAAAACTGTTTTTT
>.|.|TRBJ2-3|TRBV6-1
CASSQVLGGDTQYF
TGTGCCAGCAGTCAGGTCCTCGGTGGAGATACGCAGTATTTT
>few|TRBD1|TRBJ1-2|TRBV6-2/TRBV6-3
CASSYLGQDYGYTF
TGTGCCAGCAGTTACCTGGGACAGGACTATGGCTACACCTTC
>few|.|TRBJ2-7|TRBV20-1
CSARISRVYGEQYF
TGCAGTGCTAGAATCTCCAGGGTGTACGGCGAGCAGTACTTC
>.|TRBD1|TRBJ2-1|TRBV20-1
CSAPTGTGAPNEQFF
TGCAGTGCTCCAACCGGGACAGGGGCACCCAATGAGCAGTTCTTC
>.|.|TRBJ1-4|TRBV5-1
CASSTDSTNEKLFF
TGCGCCAGCAGTACAGATTCAACTAATGAAAAACTGTTTTTT
>few|.|TRBJ2-2|TRBV7-3
CASSPTGPNTGELFF
TGTGCCAGCAGTCCAACGGGCCCCAACACCGGGGAGCTGTTTTTT
>.|.|TRBJ2-3|TRBV29-1
CSVEAVGGPDTQYF
TGCAGCGTTGAAGCCGTGGGGGGACCAGATACGCAGTATTTT
>.|TRBD2|TRBJ2-3|TRBV12-3/TRBV12-4
CASSRGLAGLTDTQYF
TGTGCCAGCAGCCGAGGACTAGCGGGGCTCACAGATACGCAGTATTTT
>.|.|TRBJ2-4|TRBV11-2
CASSHRGSPLRAKNIQYF
TGTGCCAGCAGCCATAGAGGGTCTCCCCTTAGGGCCAAAAACATTCAGTACTTC
>.|TRBD2|TRBJ2-1|TRBV9
CASSVEASGRDSYNEQFF
TGTGCCAGCAGCGTAGAGGCTAGCGGGAGGGATTCCTACAATGAGCAGTTCTTC
>few|.|TRBJ2-1|TRBV7-2
CASSSGRTDEDEQFF
TGTGCCAGCAGCTCGGGGAGGACTGACGAGGATGAGCAGTTCTTC
>.|TRBD1|TRBJ2-6|TRBV25-1
CASSPTLDRAGANVLTF
TGTGCCAGCAGTCCTACTCTAGACAGGGCTGGGGCCAACGTCCTGACTTTC
>few|TRBD2|TRBJ2-1|TRBV7-7
CASSFGTGGANEQFF
TGTGCCAGCAGCTTCGGAACGGGGGGGGCAAATGAGCAGTTCTTC
>few|TRBD1|TRBJ1-5|TRBV20-1
CSARDLGTGANQPQHF
TGCAGTGCTAGAGATCTCGGGACAGGGGCTAATCAGCCCCAGCATTTT
>many|.|TRBJ1-1|TRBV27
CASSYQRGVNTEAFF
TGTGCCAGCAGTTACCAGCGGGGGGTAAACACTGAAGCTTTCTTT
>.|.|TRBJ1-2|TRBV9
CASSVNPSGVGYGYTF
TGTGCCAGCAGCGTCAATCCCTCGGGGGTCGGCTATGGCTACACCTTC